This TCR beta chain is drawn from a study of T cell clonality in common variable immunodeficiency. Study-wide findings and caveats: Fewer TCRbeta clones were shared among CVID subjects than controls. Reportedly, TCR beta sequences from common variable immunodeficiency showed fewer deletions and N-nucleotide insertions. Compared with healthy controls, CVID subjects showed increased TCRbeta clonality, mostly in about a third.

Assay used: immunoSEQ multiplex PCR; TCRdb lists only in-frame clones, some missing. The sample has tens of thousands of clones, none seen only once. In its sample, this clone was seen many times. Its antigen remains unidentified. Caucasian heritage predominated among both patients and controls. The sequence was obtained from a person aged 18-70 years in good health. Source material: peripheral blood mononuclear cells.

The CDR3 sequence is CSVGPGGPDTQYF. CDR3 bases read: TGCAGCGTTGGTCCAGGGGGCCCAGATACG. The chain employs TRBV29-1 and TRBJ2-3, with 8 bases lining up with TRBD1. The read falls 3 residues short of the CDR3 end, and the missing part is taken from the germline J gene. The CDR3 consists of 13 residues. The germline CDR1 and CDR2 sequences are SQVTM and ANQGSEA. The V and J ends lost 4 bases and 4 bases, in that order; junction bases with no gene match: 4.